These T cell receptor beta chains were read from a single sample in a study of coeliac disease. This table comes from immunoSEQ multiplex PCR, and its TCRdb copy is limited to in-frame clones, with some not included. The sample lists roughly 7,300 clones, around 63% seen once, with about 3% in the top ten. The specimen was lamina propria lymphocytes from the gut. The source is a woman aged 60-75 years with active celiac disease. The CDR3 runs from the conserved cysteine through the conserved F or W. A D gene is named only where the DNA matches it firmly. Clone size is stated in some rows and not others, as once, few, many or a class when expanded.

CDR3: CASSFRSSRSDTQYF; DNA: TGTGCCAGCAGCTTTCGTTCTAGTCGGTCAGATACGCAGTATTTT; V: TRBV5-5; size: once; J: TRBJ2-3; D: NA
CDR3: CASSHSGTSGLRGRHEQYF; DNA: TGTGCCAGCAGTCACTCTGGGACTAGCGGGCTACGAGGTAGACACGAGCAGTACTTC; V: TRBV11-1; size: NA; J: TRBJ2-7; D: TRBD2
CDR3: CAISVDSYTEAFF; DNA: TGTGCCATCAGTGTTGACAGTTACACTGAAGCTTTCTTT; V: TRBV10-3; size: NA; J: TRBJ1-1; D: NA
CDR3: CAIRPQGAGGYSGELFF; DNA: TGTGCCATCAGGCCGCAGGGGGCCGGGGGATACTCCGGGGAGCTGTTTTTT; V: TRBV10-3; size: NA; J: TRBJ2-2; D: TRBD1
CDR3: CASSQGPGGTDTQYF; DNA: TGTGCCAGCAGCCAGGGGCCAGGTGGTACAGATACGCAGTATTTT; V: TRBV7-2; size: NA; J: TRBJ2-3; D: NA
CDR3: CASSLTGVTGELFF; DNA: TGTGCCAGCAGCTTAACAGGGGTCACCGGGGAGCTGTTTTTT; V: TRBV7-9; size: NA; J: TRBJ2-2; D: TRBD1
CDR3: CTSSYRGLGDTQYF; DNA: TGCACCTCCTCGTATAGGGGACTTGGAGATACGCAGTATTTT; V: TRBV29-1; size: NA; J: TRBJ2-3; D: NA
CDR3: CSARAGQPQHF; DNA: TGCAGTGCTAGAGCAGGACAGCCCCAGCATTTT; V: TRBV20-1; size: NA; J: TRBJ1-5; D: NA
CDR3: CASTQRDTQYF; DNA: TGTGCCAGCACCCAGCGAGATACGCAGTATTTT; V: TRBV28; size: NA; J: TRBJ2-3; D: NA
CDR3: CASSGGLAGAYEQYF; DNA: TGTGCCAGCAGCGGAGGACTAGCGGGAGCTTACGAGCAGTACTTC; V: TRBV5-4; size: NA; J: TRBJ2-7; D: TRBD2
CDR3: CASRRGGYNEQFF; DNA: TGTGCCAGTCGGCGAGGGGGATACAATGAGCAGTTCTTC; V: TRBV19; size: NA; J: TRBJ2-1; D: NA
CDR3: CASSQDLSGLRGNQPQHF; DNA: TGCGCCAGCAGCCAAGATCTATCGGGGTTGAGAGGCAATCAGCCCCAGCATTTT; V: TRBV4-3; size: NA; J: TRBJ1-5; D: NA
CDR3: CATSRSVSTDTQYF; DNA: TGTGCCACCAGCAGATCAGTTAGCACAGATACGCAGTATTTT; V: TRBV15; size: NA; J: TRBJ2-3; D: NA
CDR3: CASSYSIRNTEAFF; DNA: TGTGCCAGCAGTTACTCTATTCGGAACACTGAAGCTTTCTTT; V: TRBV6-5; size: once; J: TRBJ1-1; D: NA
CDR3: CASSQGLAFNEQYF; DNA: TGTGCCAGCTCACAGGGACTAGCGTTCAACGAGCAGTACTTC; V: TRBV18; size: NA; J: TRBJ2-7; D: TRBD2
CDR3: CASSSQAGGTDTQYF; DNA: TGTGCCAGCAGCTCTCAAGCGGGAGGCACAGATACGCAGTATTTT; V: TRBV9; size: NA; J: TRBJ2-3; D: TRBD2
CDR3: CASSELTRGGYTF; DNA: TGTGCCAGCAGTGAATTAACCCGGGGTGGCTACACCTTC; V: TRBV2; size: NA; J: TRBJ1-2; D: NA
CDR3: CAIRDGAMNTEAFF; DNA: TGTGCCATCAGGGATGGGGCTATGAACACTGAAGCTTTCTTT; V: TRBV10-3; size: few; J: TRBJ1-1; D: NA
CDR3: CASSIGGRRQETQYF; DNA: TGTGCCAGCAGTATAGGAGGTCGCCGCCAAGAGACCCAGTACTTC; V: TRBV11-3; size: NA; J: TRBJ2-5; D: NA
CDR3: CASSLRIGENLNTEAFF; DNA: TGTGCCAGCAGCTTGAGGATAGGGGAAAACCTGAACACTGAAGCTTTCTTT; V: TRBV7-9; size: once; J: TRBJ1-1; D: NA
CDR3: CASSRLSVAGGLTKQQFF; DNA: TGTGCCAGCAGCCGCCTGAGTGTAGCGGGAGGCTTGACCAAGCAGCAGTTCTTC; V: TRBV14; size: NA; J: TRBJ2-1; D: TRBD2
CDR3: CASSVRNGANVLTF; DNA: TGTGCCAGTAGTGTCAGGAATGGGGCCAACGTCCTGACTTTC; V: TRBV19; size: NA; J: TRBJ2-6; D: NA
CDR3: CASSTRSDCTGLYEQYF; DNA: TGTGCCAGCAGCACCCGCTCGGACTGTACCGGGTTGTACGAGCAGTACTTC; V: TRBV21-1; size: NA; J: TRBJ2-7; D: NA
CDR3: CASSLDPATVYEQYF; DNA: TGTGCCAGCAGCTTAGACCCTGCGACAGTCTACGAGCAGTACTTC; V: TRBV11-2; size: NA; J: TRBJ2-7; D: NA
CDR3: CASSLVGGSGELFF; DNA: TGTGCCAGCAGCTTAGTTGGAGGGTCCGGGGAGCTGTTTTTT; V: TRBV7-2; size: NA; J: TRBJ2-2; D: NA
CDR3: CAWSGGQFRAGELFF; DNA: TGTGCCTGGAGTGGGGGCCAGTTCAGGGCCGGGGAGCTGTTTTTT; V: TRBV30; size: NA; J: TRBJ2-2; D: NA
CDR3: CASSFRAGGLANEQFF; DNA: TGTGCCAGCAGCTTCAGAGCGGGAGGGCTGGCCAATGAGCAGTTCTTC; V: TRBV9; size: NA; J: TRBJ2-1; D: TRBD2
CDR3: CASRRTSGGYDETQYF; DNA: TGTGCCAGCAGGCGGACTAGCGGGGGGTACGATGAGACCCAGTACTTC; V: TRBV13; size: NA; J: TRBJ2-5; D: TRBD2
CDR3: CASSLLQGAYNEQFF; DNA: TGCGCCAGCAGCTTACTCCAGGGTGCCTACAATGAGCAGTTCTTC; V: TRBV4-3; size: once; J: TRBJ2-1; D: NA
CDR3: CASSSKDRLDDTIYF; DNA: TGTGCCAGCAGCTCCAAGGACAGGTTGGATGACACCATATATTTT; V: TRBV6-5; size: NA; J: TRBJ1-3; D: TRBD1
CDR3: CASSVSMQGYEQYF; DNA: TGTGCCAGCAGCGTATCTATGCAGGGCTACGAGCAGTACTTC; V: TRBV9; size: few; J: TRBJ2-7; D: NA
CDR3: CASSVGGGSVGNTIYF; DNA: TGTGCCAGCAGCGTAGGTGGAGGATCGGTCGGAAACACCATATATTTT; V: TRBV9; size: NA; J: TRBJ1-3; D: NA
CDR3: CASSEAETQYF; DNA: TGTGCCAGCAGTGAGGCGGAGACGCAGTATTTT; V: TRBV2; size: NA; J: TRBJ2-3; D: NA
CDR3: CASSQELNDGAGGTEAFF; DNA: TGCGCCAGCAGCCAAGAATTAAATGACGGGGCAGGGGGCACTGAAGCTTTCTTT; V: TRBV4-1; size: NA; J: TRBJ1-1; D: TRBD1
CDR3: CASSAQGSGGELFF; DNA: TGTGCCAGCAGTGCACAGGGGTCGGGCGGGGAGCTGTTTTTT; V: TRBV6-6; size: medium-sized; J: TRBJ2-2; D: TRBD1
CDR3: CASSPSAESWETQYF; DNA: TGTGCCAGCTCACCTTCGGCGGAGAGCTGGGAGACCCAGTACTTC; V: TRBV18; size: NA; J: TRBJ2-5; D: NA
CDR3: CASRSGGSATNEKLFF; DNA: TGTGCCAGCAGGTCAGGGGGATCGGCAACTAATGAAAAACTGTTTTTT; V: TRBV28; size: few; J: TRBJ1-4; D: TRBD1
CDR3: CSAHRGETQYF; DNA: TGCAGTGCTCATAGGGGAGAGACCCAGTACTTC; V: TRBV20-1; size: few; J: TRBJ2-5; D: NA
CDR3: CASSQGPSGRADEQYF; DNA: TGTGCCAGCAGCCAAGGACCTAGCGGGAGGGCCGACGAGCAGTACTTC; V: TRBV4-2; size: once; J: TRBJ2-7; D: TRBD2
CDR3: CASSEWGGPNYGYTF; DNA: TGTGCCAGCAGTGAATGGGGGGGGCCGAACTATGGCTACACCTTC; V: TRBV25-1; size: once; J: TRBJ1-2; D: NA